This TCR beta chain was found in a study of cytotoxic CD8 clonotypes in ibrutinib-treated CLL. The V gene end was trimmed by 4 bases and the J gene end by 0 bases; junction bases not matched to a gene: 5. The CDR3 consists of 15 residues. Per the germline V gene, CDR1 is SGHRS and CDR2 is YFSETQ. Investigators sourced approximately 2 micrograms of genomic DNA from cryopreserved PBMCs for TCR beta libraries. Sequencing was performed with immunoSEQ multiplex PCR; in TCRdb, only in-frame clones are kept and a portion is missing. The table lists about 29,000 clones, about 70% of them singletons. The J gene is TRBJ2-7, the V gene TRBV5-1, with TRBD1 matching over 9 bases. The sequence was obtained from a human donor with chronic lymphocytic leukemia. This specimen consisted of PBMCs, obtained after 36 months of ibrutinib treatment. This chain's CDR3 is CASSAGQGPSYEQYF. The CDR3 coding sequence is TGCGCCAGCAGCGCTGGACAGGGGCCCTCCTACGAGCAGTACTTC.